One TCR beta chain is described in this entry. The target antigen is unknown. The data belong to a study of T cell responses to AZD1222 COVID-19 vaccine. General study findings and limits: Donor demographics were predominantly white British with a female majority; clonal diversity may be underestimated.

V shed 2 bases and J shed 2 bases, with 8 bases lying between them. CDR3 size: 14 residues. Germline-derived CDR1 and CDR2 are MNHEY and SVGEGT. The data were produced by immunoSEQ multiplex PCR, yet TCRdb's version contains in-frame clones alone and is incomplete. Among 75,000 to 100,000 clones listed, about nine tenths were seen once. V usage is TRBV6-2 or TRBV6-3 and J usage is TRBJ2-3; possibly TRBD2 for D (6 bases). This specimen consisted of peripheral blood, obtained on day 0 of AZD1222 vaccination. This clonotype was sampled from an adult in good health. The chain's CDR3 is CASSYRGDTDTQYF. The DNA for the CDR3 is TGTGCCAGCAGTTACCGCGGGGACACAGATACGCAGTATTTT.